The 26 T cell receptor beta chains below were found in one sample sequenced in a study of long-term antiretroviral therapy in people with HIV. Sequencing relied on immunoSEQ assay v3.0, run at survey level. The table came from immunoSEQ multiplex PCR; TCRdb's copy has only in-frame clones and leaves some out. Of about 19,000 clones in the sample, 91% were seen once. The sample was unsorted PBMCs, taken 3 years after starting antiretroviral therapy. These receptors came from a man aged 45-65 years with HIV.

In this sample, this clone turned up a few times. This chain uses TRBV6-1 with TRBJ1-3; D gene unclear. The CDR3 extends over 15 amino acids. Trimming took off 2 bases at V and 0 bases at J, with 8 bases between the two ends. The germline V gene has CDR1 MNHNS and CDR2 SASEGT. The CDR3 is CASSEQLYSGNTIYF. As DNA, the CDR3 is TGTGCCAGCAGTGAACAACTGTACTCTGGAAACACCATATATTTT.

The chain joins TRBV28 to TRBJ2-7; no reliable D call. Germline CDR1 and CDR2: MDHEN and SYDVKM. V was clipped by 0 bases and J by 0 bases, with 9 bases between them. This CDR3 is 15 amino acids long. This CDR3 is CASSLWGGTSYEQYF. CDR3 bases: TGTGCCAGCAGTTTATGGGGCGGAACCTCCTACGAGCAGTACTTC.

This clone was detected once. The DNA for the CDR3 is TGTGCCAGCAGCGTAGGGTTCTCCTTCTCTGGAAACACCATATATTTT. Translating gives CASSVGFSFSGNTIYF. The chain recombines TRBV9 with TRBJ1-3; D call uncertain. Per the germline V gene, CDR1 is SGDLS and CDR2 is YYNGEE. Trimming took 0 bases from V and 0 from J, leaving 10 bases between them. The CDR3 covers 16 residues.

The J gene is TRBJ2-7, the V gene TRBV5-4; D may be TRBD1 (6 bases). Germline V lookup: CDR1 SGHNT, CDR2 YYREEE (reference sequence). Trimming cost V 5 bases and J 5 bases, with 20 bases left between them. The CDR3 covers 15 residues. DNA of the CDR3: TGTGCCAGCAGTACTCGAGGGGGACCCTCGAACGAGCAGTACTTC. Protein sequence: CASSTRGGPSNEQYF. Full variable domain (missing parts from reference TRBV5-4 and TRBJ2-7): ETGVTQSPTHLIKTRGQQVTLRCSSQSGHNTVSWYQQALGQGPQFIFQYYREEENGRGNFPPRFSGLQFPNYSSELNVNALELDDSALYLCASSTRGGPSNEQYFGPGTRLTVT.

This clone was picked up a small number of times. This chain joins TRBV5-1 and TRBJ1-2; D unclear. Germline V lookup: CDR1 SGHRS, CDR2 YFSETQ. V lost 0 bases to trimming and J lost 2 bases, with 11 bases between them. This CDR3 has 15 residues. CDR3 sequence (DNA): TGCGCCAGCAGCTTGGAATCAGTGGAAAACTATGGCTACACCTTC. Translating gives CASSLESVENYGYTF.

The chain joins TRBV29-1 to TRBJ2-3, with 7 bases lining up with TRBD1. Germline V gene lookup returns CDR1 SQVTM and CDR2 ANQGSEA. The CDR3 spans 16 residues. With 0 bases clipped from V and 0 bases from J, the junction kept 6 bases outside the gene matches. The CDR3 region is CSVEDPETGSTDTQYF. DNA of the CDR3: TGCAGCGTTGAAGATCCCGAGACAGGGAGCACAGATACGCAGTATTTT.

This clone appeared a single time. CDR3 DNA: TGTGCCAGCAGCGCCGGGACGGCCTACGAGCAGTACTTC. It encodes CASSAGTAYEQYF. This sequence joins TRBV5-6 and TRBJ2-7, with D perhaps being TRBD1 or TRBD2 (5 bases each). The CDR3 is 13 residues long. CDR1 is SGHDT, CDR2 YYEEEE, per germline. The V end lost 4 bases, the J end lost 2 bases, and 10 bases lay between the germline ends.

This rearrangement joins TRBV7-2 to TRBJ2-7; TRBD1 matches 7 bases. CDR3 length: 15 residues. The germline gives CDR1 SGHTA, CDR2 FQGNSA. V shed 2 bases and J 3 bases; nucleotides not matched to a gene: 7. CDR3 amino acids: CASSLTGTAHYEQYF. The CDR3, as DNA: TGTGCCAGCAGCTTAACAGGGACAGCCCACTACGAGCAGTACTTC.

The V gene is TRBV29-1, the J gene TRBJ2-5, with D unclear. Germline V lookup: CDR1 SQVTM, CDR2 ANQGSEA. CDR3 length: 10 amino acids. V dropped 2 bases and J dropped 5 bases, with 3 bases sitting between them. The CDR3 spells CSVEKETQYF. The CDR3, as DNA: TGCAGCGTTGAAAAGGAGACCCAGTACTTC.

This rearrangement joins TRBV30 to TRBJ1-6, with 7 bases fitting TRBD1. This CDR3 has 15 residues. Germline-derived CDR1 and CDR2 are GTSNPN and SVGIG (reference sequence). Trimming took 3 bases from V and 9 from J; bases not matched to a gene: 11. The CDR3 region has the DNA TGTGCCTGGAGCTCCGCGACAGGGTTGATTTCACCCCTCCACTTT. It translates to CAWSSATGLISPLHF. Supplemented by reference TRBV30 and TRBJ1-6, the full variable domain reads SQTIHQWPATLVQPVGSPLSLECTVEGTSNPNLYWYRQAAGRGLQLLFYSVGIGQISSEVPQNLSASRPQDRQFILSSKKLLLSDSGFYLCAWSSATGLISPLHFGNGTRLTVT.

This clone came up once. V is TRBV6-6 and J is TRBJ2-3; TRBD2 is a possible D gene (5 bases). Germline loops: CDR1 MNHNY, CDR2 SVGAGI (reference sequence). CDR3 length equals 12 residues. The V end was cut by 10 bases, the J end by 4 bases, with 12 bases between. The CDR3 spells CATCGEPDTQYF. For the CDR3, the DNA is TGTGCCACATGTGGGGAGCCAGATACGCAGTATTTT.

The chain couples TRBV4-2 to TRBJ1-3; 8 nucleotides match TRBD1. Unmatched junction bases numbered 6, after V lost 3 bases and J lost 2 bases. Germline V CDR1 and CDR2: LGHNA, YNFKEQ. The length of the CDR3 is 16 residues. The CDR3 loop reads CASSQEGTGTGNTIYF. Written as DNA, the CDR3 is TGTGCCAGCAGCCAGGAAGGGACAGGCACTGGAAACACCATATATTTT.

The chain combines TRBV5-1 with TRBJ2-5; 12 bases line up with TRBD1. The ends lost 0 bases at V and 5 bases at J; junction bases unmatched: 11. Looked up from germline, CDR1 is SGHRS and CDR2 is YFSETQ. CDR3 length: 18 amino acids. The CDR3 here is CASSLASSGTGGFETQYF. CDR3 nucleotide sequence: TGCGCCAGCAGCTTGGCCTCATCCGGGACAGGGGGCTTCGAGACCCAGTACTTC.

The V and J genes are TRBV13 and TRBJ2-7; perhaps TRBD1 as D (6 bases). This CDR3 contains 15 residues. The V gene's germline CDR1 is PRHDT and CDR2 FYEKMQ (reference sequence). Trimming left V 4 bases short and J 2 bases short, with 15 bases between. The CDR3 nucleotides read TGTGCCAGCAGCTCCCGGACAGAAGGCGCCTACGAGCAGTACTTC. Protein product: CASSSRTEGAYEQYF.

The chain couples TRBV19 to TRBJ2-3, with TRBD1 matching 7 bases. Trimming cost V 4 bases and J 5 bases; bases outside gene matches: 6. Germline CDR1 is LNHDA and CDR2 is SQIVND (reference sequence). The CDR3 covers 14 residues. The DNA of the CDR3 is TGTGCCAGTAGTACCGGACAGGCCCGAGATACGCAGTATTTT. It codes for CASSTGQARDTQYF.

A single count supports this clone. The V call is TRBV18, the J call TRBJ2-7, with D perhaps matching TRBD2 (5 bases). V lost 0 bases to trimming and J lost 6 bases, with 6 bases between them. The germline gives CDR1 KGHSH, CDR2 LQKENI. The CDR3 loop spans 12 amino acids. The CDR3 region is CASSPPGSEQYF. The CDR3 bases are TGTGCCAGCTCACCACCGGGGAGCGAGCAGTACTTC.

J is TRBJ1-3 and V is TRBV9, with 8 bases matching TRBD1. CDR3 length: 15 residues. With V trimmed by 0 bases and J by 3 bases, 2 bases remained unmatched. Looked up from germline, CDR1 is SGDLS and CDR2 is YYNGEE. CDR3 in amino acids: CASSVGTGGGNTIYF. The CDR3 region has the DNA TGTGCCAGCAGCGTAGGAACAGGGGGTGGAAACACCATATATTTT. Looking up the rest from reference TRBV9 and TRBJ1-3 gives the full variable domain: DSGVTQTPKHLITATGQRVTLRCSPRSGDLSVYWYQQSLDQGLQFLIQYYNGEERAKGNILERFSAQQFPDLHSELNLSSLELGDSALYFCASSVGTGGGNTIYFGEGSWLTVV.

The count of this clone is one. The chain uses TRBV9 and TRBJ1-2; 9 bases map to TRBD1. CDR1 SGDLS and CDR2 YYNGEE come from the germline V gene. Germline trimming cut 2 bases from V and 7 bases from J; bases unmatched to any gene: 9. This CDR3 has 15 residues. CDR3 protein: CASSVPGQGGVGYTF. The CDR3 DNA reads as TGTGCCAGCAGCGTGCCGGGACAGGGAGGAGTTGGCTACACCTTC.

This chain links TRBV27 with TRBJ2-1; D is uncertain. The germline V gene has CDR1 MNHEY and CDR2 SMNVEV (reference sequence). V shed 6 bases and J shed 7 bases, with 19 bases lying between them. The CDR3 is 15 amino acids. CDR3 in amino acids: CASSLDRARRNEQFF. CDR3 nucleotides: TGTGCCAGCAGCCTTGATCGGGCCCGTCGGAATGAGCAGTTCTTC.

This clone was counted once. CDR3 DNA: TGTGCCAGCAGCCGAGCGGGGGCCTCAGATACGCAGTATTTT. Residues: CASSRAGASDTQYF. The genes are TRBV7-2 and TRBJ2-3; 8 bases fit TRBD2. This CDR3 region has 14 residues. V dropped 5 bases and J dropped 4; count of bases not matched to a gene: 5. The germline V gene has CDR1 SGHTA and CDR2 FQGNSA. The full variable domain, its missing parts supplied by reference TRBV7-2 and TRBJ2-3, is GAGVSQSPSNKVTEKGKDVELRCDPISGHTALYWYRQSLGQGLEFLIYFQGNSAPDKSGLPSDRFSAERTGGSVSTLTIQRTQQEDSAVYLCASSRAGASDTQYFGPGTRLTVL.

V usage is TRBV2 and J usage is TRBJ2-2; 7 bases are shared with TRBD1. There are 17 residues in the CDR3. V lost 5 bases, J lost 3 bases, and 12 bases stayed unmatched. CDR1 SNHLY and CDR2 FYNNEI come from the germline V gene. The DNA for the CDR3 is TGTGCCAGCAGTCTCCCAAACGACAGGGAGTACACCGGGGAGCTGTTTTTT. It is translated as CASSLPNDREYTGELFF.

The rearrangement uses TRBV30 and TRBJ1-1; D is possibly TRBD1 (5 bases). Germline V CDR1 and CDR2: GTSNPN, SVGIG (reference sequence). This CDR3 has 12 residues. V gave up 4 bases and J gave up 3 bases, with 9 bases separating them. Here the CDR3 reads CAWIMGDTEAFF. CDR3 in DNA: TGTGCCTGGATAATGGGGGACACTGAAGCTTTCTTT.

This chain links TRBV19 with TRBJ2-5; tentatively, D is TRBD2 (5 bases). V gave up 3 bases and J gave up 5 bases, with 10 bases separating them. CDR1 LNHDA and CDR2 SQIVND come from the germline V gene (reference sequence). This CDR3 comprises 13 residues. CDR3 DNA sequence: TGTGCCAGTAGTATTAACCGAGGGGAGACCCAGTACTTC. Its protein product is CASSINRGETQYF.

CDR3 coding DNA: TGTGCCAGCAGTGAACTCACGGGGACACGTCAGCCCCAGCATTTT. This encodes CASSELTGTRQPQHF. This rearrangement joins TRBV6-1 to TRBJ1-5; D may be TRBD1 (6 bases). Germline CDR1 and CDR2: MNHNS and SASEGT. V was cut by 2 bases and J by 6 bases, with 14 bases left in between. The CDR3 is 15 amino acids.

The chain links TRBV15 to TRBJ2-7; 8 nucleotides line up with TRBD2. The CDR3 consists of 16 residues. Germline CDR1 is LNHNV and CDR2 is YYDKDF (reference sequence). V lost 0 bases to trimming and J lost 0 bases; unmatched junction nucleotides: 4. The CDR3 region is CATSRESGGSSYEQYF. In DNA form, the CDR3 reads TGTGCCACCAGCAGAGAAAGCGGGGGAAGCTCCTACGAGCAGTACTTC. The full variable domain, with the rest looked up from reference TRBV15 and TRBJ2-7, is DAMVIQNPRYQVTQFGKPVTLSCSQTLNHNVMYWYQQKSSQAPKLLFHYYDKDFNNEADTPDNFQSRRPNTSFCFLDIRSPGLGDTAMYLCATSRESGGSSYEQYFGPGTRLTVT.

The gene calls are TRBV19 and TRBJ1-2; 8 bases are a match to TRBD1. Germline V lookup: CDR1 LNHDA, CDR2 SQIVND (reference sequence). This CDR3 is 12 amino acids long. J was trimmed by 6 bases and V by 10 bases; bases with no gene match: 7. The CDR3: CAIRDRTDGYTF. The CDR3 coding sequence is TGTGCCATCCGGGACAGGACTGATGGCTACACCTTC.